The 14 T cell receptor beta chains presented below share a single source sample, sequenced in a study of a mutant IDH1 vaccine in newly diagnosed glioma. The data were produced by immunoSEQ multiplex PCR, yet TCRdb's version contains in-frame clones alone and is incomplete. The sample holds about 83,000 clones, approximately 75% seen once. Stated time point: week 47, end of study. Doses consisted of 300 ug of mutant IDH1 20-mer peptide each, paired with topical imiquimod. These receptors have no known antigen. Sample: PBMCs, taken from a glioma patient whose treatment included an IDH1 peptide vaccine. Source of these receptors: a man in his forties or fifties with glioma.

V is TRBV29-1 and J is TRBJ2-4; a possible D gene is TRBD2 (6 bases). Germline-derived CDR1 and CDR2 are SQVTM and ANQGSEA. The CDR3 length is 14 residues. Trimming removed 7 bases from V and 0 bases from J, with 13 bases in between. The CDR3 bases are TGCAGCGCCCGGGAGAACCTAGCCAAAAACATTCAGTACTTC. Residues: CSARENLAKNIQYF.

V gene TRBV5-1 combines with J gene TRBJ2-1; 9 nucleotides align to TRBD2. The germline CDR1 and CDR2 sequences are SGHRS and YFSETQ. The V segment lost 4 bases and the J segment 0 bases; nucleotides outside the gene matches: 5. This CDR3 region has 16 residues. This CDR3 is CASSRRLADSYNEQFF. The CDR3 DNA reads TGCGCCAGCAGCAGGAGACTAGCGGACTCCTACAATGAGCAGTTCTTC.

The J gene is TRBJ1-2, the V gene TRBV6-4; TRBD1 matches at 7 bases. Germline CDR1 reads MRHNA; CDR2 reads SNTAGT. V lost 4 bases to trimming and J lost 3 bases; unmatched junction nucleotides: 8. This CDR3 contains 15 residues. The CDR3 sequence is CASSVEQGEHYGYTF. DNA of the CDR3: TGTGCCAGCAGTGTTGAGCAGGGGGAACACTATGGCTACACCTTC.

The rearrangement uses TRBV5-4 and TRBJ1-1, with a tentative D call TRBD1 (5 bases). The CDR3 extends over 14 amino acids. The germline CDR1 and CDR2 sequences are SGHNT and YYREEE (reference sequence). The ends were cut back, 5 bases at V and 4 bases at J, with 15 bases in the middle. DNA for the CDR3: TGTGCCAGCAGTTCAGCGGGGCCGAGCACTGAAGCTTTCTTT. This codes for CASSSAGPSTEAFF.

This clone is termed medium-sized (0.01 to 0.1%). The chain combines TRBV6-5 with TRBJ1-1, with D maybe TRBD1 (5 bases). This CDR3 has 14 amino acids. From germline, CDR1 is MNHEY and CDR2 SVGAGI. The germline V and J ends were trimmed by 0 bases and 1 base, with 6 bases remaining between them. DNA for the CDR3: TGTGCCAGCAGTTACTCGGGGGGGAACACTGAAGCTTTCTTT. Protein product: CASSYSGGNTEAFF.

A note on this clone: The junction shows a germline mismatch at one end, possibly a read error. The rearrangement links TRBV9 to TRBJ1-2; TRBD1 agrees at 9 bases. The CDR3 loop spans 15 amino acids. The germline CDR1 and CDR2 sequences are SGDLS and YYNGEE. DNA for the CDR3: TGTGCCAGCAGCGTAGATAACAGGGGGCGCGGTGGCTACATCTTC. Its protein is CASSVDNRGRGGYIF.

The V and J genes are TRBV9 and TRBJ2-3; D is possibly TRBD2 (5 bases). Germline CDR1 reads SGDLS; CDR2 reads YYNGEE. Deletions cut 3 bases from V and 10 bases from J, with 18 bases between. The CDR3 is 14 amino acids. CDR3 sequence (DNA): TGTGCCAGCAGCGAACCGGGGAACGAGGCGGCGCAGTATTTT. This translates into CASSEPGNEAAQYF.

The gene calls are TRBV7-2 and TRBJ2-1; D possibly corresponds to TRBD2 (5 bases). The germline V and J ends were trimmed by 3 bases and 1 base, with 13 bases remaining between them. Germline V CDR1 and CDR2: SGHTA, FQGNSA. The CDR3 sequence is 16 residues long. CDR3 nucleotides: TGTGCCAGCAGCTTTTCCAGCGGAAGTTCCTACAATGAGCAGTTCTTC. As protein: CASSFSSGSSYNEQFF.

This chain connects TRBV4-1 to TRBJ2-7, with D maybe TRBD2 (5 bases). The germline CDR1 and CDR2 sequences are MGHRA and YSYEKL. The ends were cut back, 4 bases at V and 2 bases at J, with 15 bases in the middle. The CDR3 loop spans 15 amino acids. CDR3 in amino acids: CASSPGGGYPYEQYF. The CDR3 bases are TGCGCCAGCAGCCCCGGCGGCGGGTACCCCTACGAGCAGTACTTC.

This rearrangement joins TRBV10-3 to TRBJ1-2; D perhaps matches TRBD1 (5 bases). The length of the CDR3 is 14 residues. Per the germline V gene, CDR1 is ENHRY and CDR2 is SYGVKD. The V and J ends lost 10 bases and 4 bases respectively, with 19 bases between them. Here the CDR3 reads CATNGQTGGYGYTF. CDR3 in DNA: TGTGCCACGAATGGACAAACGGGGGGCTATGGCTACACCTTC.

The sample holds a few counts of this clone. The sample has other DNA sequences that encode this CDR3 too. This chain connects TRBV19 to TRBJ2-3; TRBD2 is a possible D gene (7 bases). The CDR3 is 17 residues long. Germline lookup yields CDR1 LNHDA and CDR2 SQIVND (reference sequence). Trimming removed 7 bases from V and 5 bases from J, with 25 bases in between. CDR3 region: CASTSWGGGGSGDTQYF. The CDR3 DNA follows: TGTGCCAGTACCTCGTGGGGGGGGGGCGGTTCGGGAGATACGCAGTATTTT. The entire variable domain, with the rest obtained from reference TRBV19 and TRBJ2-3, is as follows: DGGITQSPKYLFRKEGQNVTLSCEQNLNHDAMYWYRQDPGQGLRLIYYSQIVNDFQKGDIAEGYSVSREKKESFPLTVTSAQKNPTAFYLCASTSWGGGGSGDTQYFGPGTRLTVL.

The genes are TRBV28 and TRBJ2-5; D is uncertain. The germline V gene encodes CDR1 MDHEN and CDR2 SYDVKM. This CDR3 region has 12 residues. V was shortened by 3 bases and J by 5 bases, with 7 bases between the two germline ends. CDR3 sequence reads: CASSLDRETQYF. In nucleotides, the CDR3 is TGTGCCAGCAGTTTGGACCGGGAGACCCAGTACTTC. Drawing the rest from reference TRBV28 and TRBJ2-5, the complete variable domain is DVKVTQSSRYLVKRTGEKVFLECVQDMDHENMFWYRQDPGLGLRLIYFSYDVKMKEKGDIPEGYSVSREKKERFSLILESASTNQTSMYLCASSLDRETQYFGPGTRLLVL.

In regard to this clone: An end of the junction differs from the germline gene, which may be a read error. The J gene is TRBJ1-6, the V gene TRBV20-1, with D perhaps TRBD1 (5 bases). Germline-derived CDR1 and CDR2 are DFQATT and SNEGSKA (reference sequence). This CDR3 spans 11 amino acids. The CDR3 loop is CSARAGTALNF. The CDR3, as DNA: TGCAGTGCTAGGGCCGGGACGGCTTTGAACTTT.

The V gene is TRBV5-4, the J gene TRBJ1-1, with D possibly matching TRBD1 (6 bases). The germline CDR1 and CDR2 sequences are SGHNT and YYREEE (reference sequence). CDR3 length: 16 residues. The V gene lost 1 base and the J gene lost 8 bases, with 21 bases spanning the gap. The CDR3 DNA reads TGTGCCAGCAGCTTGTTCGTAGGGGGAACGATAGACGAAGCTTTCTTT. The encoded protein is CASSLFVGGTIDEAFF.